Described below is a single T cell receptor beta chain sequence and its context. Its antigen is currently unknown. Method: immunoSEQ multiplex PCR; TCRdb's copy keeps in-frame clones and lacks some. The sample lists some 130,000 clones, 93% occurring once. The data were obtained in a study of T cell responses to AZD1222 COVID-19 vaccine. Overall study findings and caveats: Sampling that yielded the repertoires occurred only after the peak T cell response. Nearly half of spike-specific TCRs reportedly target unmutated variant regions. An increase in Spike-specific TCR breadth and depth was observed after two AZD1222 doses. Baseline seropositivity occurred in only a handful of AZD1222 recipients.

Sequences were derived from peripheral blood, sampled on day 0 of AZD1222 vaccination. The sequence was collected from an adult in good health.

The CDR3 DNA follows: TGTGCCAGCAGCATGACAGGGGTAGAGACCCAGTACTTC. Translation gives CASSMTGVETQYF. The chain recombines TRBV7-7 with TRBJ2-5, with 8 positions matching TRBD1. This CDR3 comprises 13 residues. Germline assignment: CDR1 SSHAT and CDR2 FNYEAQ (reference sequence). V dropped 5 bases and J dropped 4; count of bases not matched to a gene: 3.